The entry below describes one TCR beta chain. The specificity of this receptor is unknown. Qualities for individual bases were not recorded, and no much larger clone is one base off. This entry belongs to a study of cytotoxic CD8 clonotypes in ibrutinib-treated CLL (dated by TCRdb to the early 2020s). Background for the entire study: In this cohort, about 15 patients were treatment-naive and ten to twelve were relapsed/refractory, while under 18 had unmutated IGHV. Response samples were taken after a median of 12 months on treatment, ranging from about 6 to 40 months. Every sample from remission and from progressive disease was obtained while the patients were still on ibrutinib. Responses were partial in 24 patients and complete in 2; after median around 65 months follow-up, 14 stayed in remission and approximately twelve progressed. Longitudinal samples were available for about 30% of the roughly 86 trial participants. Samples averaged approximately 250,000 productive templates and 94,082 productive rearrangements. Cryopreserved peripheral blood mononuclear cells were obtained prior to treatment, at the time of response, and at either disease progression or sustained remission. Beyond this particular receptor, the publication reports: Lymph node repertoires were not examined, and the timing of sampling was not matched between patients in sustained remission and those whose disease progressed. Baseline clonality was found to be higher than that of age-matched healthy donors and was strongly correlated with circulating CD8+ T-cell counts. Public clonotypes were found to be uncommon and were observed to contract or remain stable during treatment; the increase in clonality was shown to reflect expansion of private clonotypes at ibrutinib response. Clonality rose at ibrutinib response, remained stable during sustained remission, and dropped back toward baseline at progression.

Each clonotype received, on average, around 10x coverage in deep resolution sequencing performed on a MiSeq, where the target depth lay between 1 in 1 million and 1 in 200,000 T cells. The immunoSEQ hsTCRB Kit was used to generate TCR beta libraries. The paper's data handling went like this. Data were analyzed with ImmunoSEQ Data Assistant and ImmunoSEQ Analyzer, with V, D and J genes assigned per IMGT definitions. Clonality, which ranges from 0 to 1, was calculated by subtracting the normalized Shannon entropy of productive rearrangement frequencies from one. Public clonotype analysis was restricted to overrepresented clonotypes comprising at least 0.05% of each patient's repertoire. Roughly 13 age-matched healthy donor repertoires from immuneACCESS served as clonality controls. Not all clones reach the TCRdb copy of this immuneACCESS table, which keeps in-frame sequences only. Checked studies attribute under half of the gap to unresolved V genes and leave the rest unexplained. The V and J calls and clone size come from that table; D and trimming were worked out from the DNA. The sample table lists more than 200,000 clones, 70% of them with a count of one. The leading ten clones occupy less than 20% of the sample.

The sample's time point label, in plain terms: 20 to 30 months on ibrutinib. For TCR beta library preparation, approximately 2 micrograms of genomic DNA was extracted from cryopreserved PBMCs. Longitudinal blood samples from CLL patients on ibrutinib monotherapy were analyzed using high-throughput TCR beta sequencing. The patients took part in an open-label, single-center phase 2 trial of ibrutinib monotherapy. From its cysteine to its phenylalanine, the CDR3 spans 13 amino acids. The only DNA kept is the CDR3, 39 bases in frame from the first base. According to the germline V gene, CDR1 reads WSHSY and CDR2 reads SAAADI. V loses 4 bases, J loses 5 bases, and the germline ends lie 9 bases apart.

The chain links TRBV10-2 with TRBJ1-5; the best D guess is TRBD1, with 5 bases matching. This receptor was identified in a human donor with chronic lymphocytic leukemia. This material consisted of PBMCs, taken after 24 months of ibrutinib treatment. The base sequence is TGCGCCAGCAGTGTTGAGGGGTATCAGCCCCAGCATTTT. Its product reads: CASSVEGYQPQHF.